The 22 T cell receptor beta chains below were found in one sample sequenced in a study of T cells in Graves' hyperthyroidism and ophthalmopathy. There were TCR beta CDR3 regions amplified from RNA transcripts. The study used the HTBI primer set for a first-round RT-PCR of the TCR CDR3. Each CDR3 protein gets one entry after TCRdb re-called the multiplex PCR reads with MiXCR. The sample has approximately 600,000 distinct CDR3 sequences; around 14% are singletons. The specimen was blood. Receptors originate from a woman between 18 and 30 years old with Graves' ophthalmopathy.

The V and J genes are TRBV27 and TRBJ2-7, with TRBD1 identical over 7 bases. The CDR3 sequence is 15 residues long. The germline CDR1 and CDR2 sequences are MNHEY and SMNVEV (reference sequence). V was clipped by 3 bases and J by 7 bases; unmatched bases: 12. In DNA form, the CDR3 reads TGTGCCAGCAGTTTCCACAGGGGCCCCAACGAGGAGCAGTACTTC. Its protein product is CASSFHRGPNEEQYF.

The chain combines TRBV6-1 with TRBJ1-5; a possible D gene is TRBD1 (6 bases). V lost 5 bases, J lost 0 bases, and 11 bases lay in between. CDR1 and CDR2 from the germline V gene are MNHNS and SASEGT. This CDR3 has 15 residues. CDR3 loop: CASSWGHGSNQPQHF. In DNA form, the CDR3 reads TGTGCCAGCAGTTGGGGACATGGTAGCAATCAGCCCCAGCATTTT.

This clonotype was detected ten times or more. The chain couples TRBV5-1 to TRBJ1-4; 9 bases match TRBD1. V lost 5 bases to trimming and J lost 0 bases; unmatched junction nucleotides: 5. The CDR3 extends over 16 amino acids. Germline CDR1 and CDR2: SGHRS and YFSETQ. The CDR3 sequence: CASRSRTGATNEKLFF. CDR3 DNA: TGCGCCAGCAGGAGTCGGACAGGGGCAACTAATGAAAAACTGTTTTTT.

At least ten counts were recorded for this clonotype. The V call is TRBV12-3 or TRBV12-4, the J call TRBJ1-1; a possible D gene is TRBD1 (6 bases). The V end was cut by 8 bases, the J end by 6 bases, with 16 bases between. CDR3 length: 13 residues. The CDR3 spells CASRVGGAPEAFF. The DNA for the CDR3 is TGTGCCAGCCGGGTAGGGGGGGCCCCTGAAGCTTTCTTT.

This clonotype was seen ten or more times. This chain joins TRBV5-1 and TRBJ2-2, with D unresolved. V lost 5 bases and J lost 3, with 8 bases in between. Germline assignment: CDR1 SGHRS and CDR2 YFSETQ. This CDR3 has 13 amino acids. The CDR3 protein is CASRETDTGELFF. CDR3 nucleotides: TGCGCCAGCAGAGAAACAGACACCGGGGAGCTGTTTTTT.

This clonotype was found many times. CDR3 loop: CASGRGEQYF. For the CDR3, the DNA is TGTGCCAGCGGCCGAGGCGAGCAGTACTTC. The chain joins TRBV28 to TRBJ2-7; D call uncertain. V lost 8 bases and J lost 6, with 8 bases in between. CDR1 is MDHEN, CDR2 SYDVKM, per germline. The CDR3 loop spans 10 amino acids.

The sample holds many counts of this clonotype. The chain uses TRBV27 and TRBJ2-1, with 14 bases lining up with TRBD2. Per the germline V gene, CDR1 is MNHEY and CDR2 is SMNVEV (reference sequence). The trim removed 0 bases at V and 7 bases at J, leaving 8 bases unmatched. CDR3 size: 18 residues. CDR3 sequence reads: CASSLSGTSGSRKNEQFF. For the CDR3, the DNA is TGTGCCAGCAGTTTATCTGGGACTAGCGGGAGTAGAAAGAATGAGCAGTTCTTC.

V gene TRBV7-2 combines with J gene TRBJ2-7; D is possibly TRBD2 (7 bases). This CDR3 comprises 15 residues. V was cut by 1 base and J by 2 bases, with 12 bases left in between. Germline CDR1 and CDR2: SGHTA and FQGNSA. The CDR3 DNA is TGTGCCAGCAGCTTAGGAGGGGAGGGGGCCTACGAGCAGTACTTC. This gives the protein CASSLGGEGAYEQYF.

This clonotype was counted at least ten times. The chain carries TRBV11-2 and TRBJ2-1; D is perhaps TRBD2 (5 bases). CDR1 and CDR2 from the germline V gene are SGHAT and FQNNGV. Trimming removed 2 bases at V and 9 bases at J, with 11 bases between. The CDR3 is 13 amino acids. In nucleotides, the CDR3 is TGTGCCAGCAGCTTAAGGTTGGGGAGTGAGCAGTTCTTC. Its protein is CASSLRLGSEQFF.

This clonotype has ten or more counts. DNA for the CDR3: TGTGCCAGCAGTTTTGGTCCCGCAGGAGAAGCTTTCTTT. Translating it yields CASSFGPAGEAFF. V and J are TRBV12-3 or TRBV12-4 and TRBJ1-1, with D unclear. The CDR3 is 13 amino acids. Trimming left V 3 bases short and J 8 bases short, with 13 bases between.

This chain links TRBV5-6 with TRBJ2-1, with D perhaps assigned TRBD1 or TRBD2 (5 bases each). The V gene lost 4 bases and the J gene lost 4 bases, with 12 bases spanning the gap. The CDR3 is 14 residues long. Germline V gives CDR1 SGHDT, CDR2 YYEEEE. CDR3: CASSTWDLYNEQFF. The DNA for the CDR3 is TGTGCCAGCAGCACCTGGGACCTTTACAATGAGCAGTTCTTC.

There are many counts of this clonotype. J is TRBJ2-7 and V is TRBV19; 13 bases are shared with TRBD2. CDR1 and CDR2 from the germline V gene are LNHDA and SQIVND (reference sequence). Trimming cost V 5 bases and J 5 bases; bases outside gene matches: 9. The length of the CDR3 is 16 residues. The CDR3 DNA reads TGTGCCAGTAGTTGGACTAGCGGGAGCCCCCCTGACGAGCAGTACTTC. This sequence encodes CASSWTSGSPPDEQYF.

A few counts support this clonotype. The J gene is TRBJ2-2, the V gene TRBV6-1; a weak D match, TRBD2 (6 bases). V lost 6 bases and J 2 bases, leaving 16 bases between the germline ends. The CDR3 has 16 amino acids. Germline assignment: CDR1 MNHNS and CDR2 SASEGT. CDR3 DNA: TGTGCCAGCAGCCCAGTATGGGGGGATAACACCGGGGAGCTGTTTTTT. Translation gives CASSPVWGDNTGELFF.

This clonotype was counted at least ten times. The rearrangement uses TRBV30 and TRBJ2-3; 8 bases fit TRBD2. CDR1 GTSNPN and CDR2 SVGIG come from the germline V gene (reference sequence). CDR3 size: 14 residues. Losses at the gene ends were 4 bases for V and 1 base for J; bases not matched to a gene: 4. The CDR3 DNA sequence: TGTGCCTGGAACGGGGGGGTCGGCACAGATACGCAGTATTTT. It codes for CAWNGGVGTDTQYF. Supplemented by reference TRBV30 and TRBJ2-3, the full variable domain reads SQTIHQWPATLVQPVGSPLSLECTVEGTSNPNLYWYRQAAGRGLQLLFYSVGIGQISSEVPQNLSASRPQDRQFILSSKKLLLSDSGFYLCAWNGGVGTDTQYFGPGTRLTVL.

This clonotype was picked up many times. This chain uses TRBV6-1 with TRBJ2-1; 9 positions agree with TRBD2. The CDR3 contains 16 residues. The V and J ends lost 6 bases and 4 bases, in that order; junction bases with no gene match: 10. Germline CDR1 MNHNS, CDR2 SASEGT. CDR3 sequence (DNA): TGTGCCAGCAGCTACAGTAGCGGGAGTGTTTACAATGAGCAGTTCTTC. This sequence encodes CASSYSSGSVYNEQFF.

Only one count was recorded for this clonotype. A much larger clone is a single base away; this may be a read error. The CDR3 DNA is TGTGCCAGCAGCCAAGTTCCGACTTCCACTGAAGCTTTCTTT. It is translated as CASSQVPTSTEAFF. This chain connects TRBV3-1 to TRBJ1-1; no firm D call. Germline loops: CDR1 LGHDT, CDR2 YNNKEL (reference sequence). V lost 1 base, J lost 4 bases, and 10 bases lay in between. The CDR3 length is 14 residues. Complete variable domain (other parts from reference TRBV3-1 and TRBJ1-1): DTAVSQTPKYLVTQMGNDKSIKCEQNLGHDTMYWYKQDSKKFLKIMFSYNNKELIINETVPNRFSPKSPDKAHLNLHINSLELGDSAVYFCASSQVPTSTEAFFGQGTRLTVV.

Ten or more counts support this clonotype. The V gene is TRBV11-1, the J gene TRBJ1-1; D gene unclear. Trimming removed 0 bases at V and 5 bases at J, with 10 bases between. This CDR3 contains 14 residues. Germline CDR1 reads SGHAT; CDR2 reads FQDESV (reference sequence). This CDR3 reads CASSLALGNTEAFF. In nucleotides, the CDR3 is TGTGCCAGCAGCTTAGCACTCGGGAATACTGAAGCTTTCTTT.

V and J are TRBV6-6 and TRBJ1-5; 9 bases agree with TRBD1. This CDR3 comprises 22 residues. J gave up 2 bases and V 0 bases, and 20 bases lay outside the gene matches. In germline, CDR1 is MNHNY, CDR2 SVGAGI (reference sequence). The CDR3 sequence is CASSYSIWIGTGRKVGNQPQHF. CDR3 nucleotides: TGTGCCAGCAGTTACTCGATTTGGATAGGGACAGGGAGAAAAGTCGGCAATCAGCCCCAGCATTTT.

The chain links TRBV19 to TRBJ2-2; tentative D call: TRBD1 (5 bases). Trimming took off 2 bases at V and 6 bases at J, with 10 bases between the two ends. Germline assignment: CDR1 LNHDA and CDR2 SQIVND (reference sequence). The CDR3 is made up of 14 amino acids. The CDR3 region has the DNA TGTGCCAGTAGTATACAGGGTGGGGCCGGGGAGCTGTTTTTT. Its protein is CASSIQGGAGELFF.

This clonotype has ten or more counts. The chain is built from TRBV12-3 or TRBV12-4 and TRBJ1-3; 8 bases are shared with TRBD1. The CDR3 spans 17 residues. J lost 4 bases, V lost 7 bases, and 15 bases had no gene match. The CDR3 reads CASNPPTGVIPGNTIYF. CDR3 in DNA: TGTGCCAGCAATCCTCCGACAGGGGTTATCCCCGGAAACACCATATATTTT.

The genes are TRBV11-2 and TRBJ2-1, with 10 bases lining up with TRBD2. CDR3 length equals 15 residues. The V gene's germline CDR1 is SGHAT and CDR2 FQNNGV. Germline trimming cut 4 bases from V and 9 bases from J; bases unmatched to any gene: 9. This chain's CDR3 is CASSSTSGETGEQFF. The DNA of the CDR3 is TGTGCCAGCAGCTCTACTAGCGGGGAGACTGGTGAGCAGTTCTTC.

This clonotype was seen ten or more times. This sequence joins TRBV28 and TRBJ2-1, with 12 bases that match TRBD2. V was pared by 3 bases and J by 3 bases, with 3 bases of the junction left unmatched. Looked up from germline, CDR1 is MDHEN and CDR2 is SYDVKM. This CDR3 has 16 residues. CDR3 DNA sequence: TGTGCCAGCAGTTTTCGACTAGCGGGGGACTACAATGAGCAGTTCTTC. Protein: CASSFRLAGDYNEQFF.